Listed below are T cell receptor beta chains from one sample, sequenced in a study of siplizumab effects on memory and regulatory T cells. The assay was immunoSEQ multiplex PCR, and TCRdb's table has in-frame clones only and misses some. The sample consists of 95,000 to 100,000 clones, about nine tenths of them appearing once. Sequenced input: non-Treg CD4+ T cells sorted from blood. These TCRs come from a human donor in good health. Each CDR3 is given with its conserved first and last residue. Each record gives: J gene, clone size, D gene, V gene, CDR3 protein, CDR3 DNA. D genes are given only for firm matches. For some rows the clone size is stated as once, few or many, or as a class when expanded; others skip it.

>TRBJ2-5|NA|TRBD2|TRBV9
CASSVASGGTQYF
TGTGCCAGCAGCGTAGCTAGCGGGGGGACCCAGTACTTC
>TRBJ2-5|NA|NA|TRBV11-2
CASSFQEYETQYF
TGTGCCAGCAGCTTCCAAGAATACGAGACCCAGTACTTC
>TRBJ2-5|NA|NA|TRBV10-3
CAISVQAAETQYF
TGTGCCATCAGTGTCCAAGCCGCGGAGACCCAGTACTTC
>TRBJ2-1|few|TRBD1|TRBV11-1
CASSPRDRGYEQFF
TGTGCCAGCAGCCCTCGGGACAGGGGGTATGAGCAGTTCTTC
>TRBJ1-5|NA|TRBD1|TRBV6-1
CASTGQGFQPQHF
TGTGCCAGCACTGGACAGGGGTTTCAGCCCCAGCATTTT
>TRBJ1-2|NA|NA|TRBV19
CASSTRTGGYTF
TGTGCCAGTAGTACAAGGACCGGCGGCTACACCTTC
>TRBJ2-7|NA|NA|TRBV29-1
CSVEGGTYEQYF
TGCAGCGTTGAGGGCGGGACCTACGAGCAGTACTTC
>TRBJ2-7|NA|TRBD2|TRBV27
CASNRLAGVGSYEQYF
TGTGCCAGCAACCGACTAGCGGGAGTGGGATCCTACGAGCAGTACTTC
>TRBJ1-1|NA|TRBD1|TRBV28
CASSPPGQSNTEAFF
TGTGCCAGCAGCCCCCCGGGACAGTCGAACACTGAAGCTTTCTTT
>TRBJ2-2|many|NA|TRBV9
CASSVGIAPELFF
TGTGCCAGCAGCGTAGGGATAGCTCCGGAGCTGTTTTTT
>TRBJ2-1|NA|TRBD2|TRBV11-3
CASSFIAGGLAEQFF
TGTGCCAGCAGCTTTATAGCGGGAGGGCTCGCAGAGCAGTTCTTC
>TRBJ1-2|once|NA|TRBV2
CASIVFVRYGYTF
TGTGCCAGCATTGTGTTCGTCCGCTATGGCTACACCTTC
>TRBJ2-7|NA|NA|TRBV18
CASSPGYEQYF
TGTGCCAGCTCACCGGGCTACGAGCAGTACTTC
>TRBJ2-2|NA|NA|TRBV18
CASSPQGIDGELFF
TGTGCCAGCTCACCGCAGGGGATTGACGGGGAGCTGTTTTTT
>TRBJ1-3|NA|TRBD1|TRBV27
CASSQQGASGNTIYF
TGTGCCAGCAGTCAACAGGGGGCGAGCGGAAACACCATATATTTT
>TRBJ2-7|NA|NA|TRBV21-1
CASSFYLQLDYEQYF
TGTGCCAGCAGCTTTTATCTGCAGCTGGACTACGAGCAGTACTTC
>TRBJ2-1|NA|TRBD2|TRBV11-2
CASSWGSGFNEQFF
TGTGCCAGCAGCTGGGGTAGCGGGTTCAATGAGCAGTTCTTC
>TRBJ2-2|NA|TRBD1|TRBV7-8
CASNVRDRGNTGELFF
TGTGCCAGCAACGTTCGAGACAGGGGGAACACCGGGGAGCTGTTTTTT
>TRBJ1-1|NA|TRBD1|TRBV30
CARDRGYGTEAFF
TGTGCCAGAGACAGGGGGTACGGCACTGAAGCTTTCTTT
>TRBJ2-5|NA|NA|TRBV30
CAWRKTSVKETQYF
TGTGCCTGGAGAAAAACCAGCGTTAAAGAGACCCAGTACTTC
>TRBJ2-1|NA|NA|TRBV7-3
CASSLSLAWYNEQFF
TGTGCCAGCAGCTTATCCCTAGCATGGTACAATGAGCAGTTCTTC
>TRBJ1-4|NA|NA|TRBV30
CAWSGQNEKLFF
TGTGCCTGGAGTGGGCAGAACGAAAAACTGTTTTTT
>TRBJ2-7|NA|TRBD1|TRBV5-1
CASSLTGGKSSYEQYF
TGCGCCAGCAGCTTGACAGGGGGAAAGAGCTCCTACGAGCAGTACTTC
>TRBJ2-2|NA|TRBD1|TRBV19
CASSEIGTGHTGELFF
TGTGCCAGTAGTGAGATCGGGACAGGACACACCGGGGAGCTGTTTTTT
>TRBJ2-5|NA|TRBD1|TRBV5-1
CASSRGQAGETQYF
TGCGCCAGCAGCAGGGGACAGGCAGGGGAGACCCAGTACTTC
>TRBJ2-7|NA|TRBD1|TRBV18
CASSLDRDEQYF
TGTGCCAGCTCACTGGACAGGGACGAGCAGTACTTC